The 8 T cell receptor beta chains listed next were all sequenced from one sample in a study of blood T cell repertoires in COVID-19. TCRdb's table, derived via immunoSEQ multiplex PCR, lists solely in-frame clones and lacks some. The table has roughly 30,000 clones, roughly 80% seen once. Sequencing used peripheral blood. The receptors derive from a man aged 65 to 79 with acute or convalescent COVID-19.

CDR3 nucleotides: TGTGCCAGCAGTTTTTGGGGGCAGCGAGCCCCCGAGCAGTACTTC. Its translation: CASSFWGQRAPEQYF. The V and J genes are TRBV28 and TRBJ2-7; D might be TRBD1 (6 bases). In germline, CDR1 is MDHEN, CDR2 SYDVKM. V lost 3 bases, J lost 6 bases, and 18 bases lay in between. There are 15 residues in the CDR3.

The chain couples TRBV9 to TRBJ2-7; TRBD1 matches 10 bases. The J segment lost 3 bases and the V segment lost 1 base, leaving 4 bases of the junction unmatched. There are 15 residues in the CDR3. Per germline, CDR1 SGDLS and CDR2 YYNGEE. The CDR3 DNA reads TGTGCCAGCAGCGTAACCGGGACAGGGGTCTACGAGCAGTACTTC. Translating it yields CASSVTGTGVYEQYF.

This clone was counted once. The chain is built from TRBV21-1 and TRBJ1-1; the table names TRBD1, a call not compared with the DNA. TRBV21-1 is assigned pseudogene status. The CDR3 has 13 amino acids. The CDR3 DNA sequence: TGTGCCAAAAACAGGGATTTCTTCACTGAAGCTTTCTTT. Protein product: CAKNRDFFTEAFF.

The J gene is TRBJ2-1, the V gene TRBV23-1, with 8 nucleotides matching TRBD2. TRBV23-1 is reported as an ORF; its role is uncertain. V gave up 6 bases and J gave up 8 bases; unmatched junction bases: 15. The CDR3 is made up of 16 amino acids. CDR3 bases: TGCGCCAGCAGCGCGGTACCGGGGACTAGTAAAGATGAGCAGTTCTTC. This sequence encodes CASSAVPGTSKDEQFF.

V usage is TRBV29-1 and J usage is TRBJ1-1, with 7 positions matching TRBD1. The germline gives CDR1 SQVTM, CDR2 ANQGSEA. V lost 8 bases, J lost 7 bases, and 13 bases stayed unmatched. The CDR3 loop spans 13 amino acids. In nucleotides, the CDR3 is TGCAGCACCCCAGGGGGGTCCACCCTTGAAGCTTTCTTT. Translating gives CSTPGGSTLEAFF.

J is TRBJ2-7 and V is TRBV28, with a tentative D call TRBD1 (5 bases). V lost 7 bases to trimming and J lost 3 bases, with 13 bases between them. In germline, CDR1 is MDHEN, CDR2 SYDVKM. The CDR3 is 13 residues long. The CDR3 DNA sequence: TGTGCCAGCATAGCCGCAGGGCACTACGAGCAGTACTTC. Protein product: CASIAAGHYEQYF. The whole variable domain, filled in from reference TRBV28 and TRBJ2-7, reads DVKVTQSSRYLVKRTGEKVFLECVQDMDHENMFWYRQDPGLGLRLIYFSYDVKMKEKGDIPEGYSVSREKKERFSLILESASTNQTSMYLCASIAAGHYEQYFGPGTRLTVT.

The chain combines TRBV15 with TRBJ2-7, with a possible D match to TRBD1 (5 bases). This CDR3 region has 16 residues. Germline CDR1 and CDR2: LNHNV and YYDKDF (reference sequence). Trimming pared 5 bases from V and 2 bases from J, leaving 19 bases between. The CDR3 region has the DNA TGTGCCACCAGCCGATCAATCGGACACGATACCTACGAGCAGTACTTC. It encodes CATSRSIGHDTYEQYF.

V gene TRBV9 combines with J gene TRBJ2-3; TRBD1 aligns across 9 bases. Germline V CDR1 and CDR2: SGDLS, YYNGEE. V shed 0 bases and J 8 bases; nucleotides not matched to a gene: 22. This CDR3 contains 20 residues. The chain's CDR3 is CASSVVGQGLEVGSQGTQYF. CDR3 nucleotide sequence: TGTGCCAGCAGCGTAGTGGGACAGGGTTTGGAGGTGGGTTCCCAAGGTACGCAGTATTTT.